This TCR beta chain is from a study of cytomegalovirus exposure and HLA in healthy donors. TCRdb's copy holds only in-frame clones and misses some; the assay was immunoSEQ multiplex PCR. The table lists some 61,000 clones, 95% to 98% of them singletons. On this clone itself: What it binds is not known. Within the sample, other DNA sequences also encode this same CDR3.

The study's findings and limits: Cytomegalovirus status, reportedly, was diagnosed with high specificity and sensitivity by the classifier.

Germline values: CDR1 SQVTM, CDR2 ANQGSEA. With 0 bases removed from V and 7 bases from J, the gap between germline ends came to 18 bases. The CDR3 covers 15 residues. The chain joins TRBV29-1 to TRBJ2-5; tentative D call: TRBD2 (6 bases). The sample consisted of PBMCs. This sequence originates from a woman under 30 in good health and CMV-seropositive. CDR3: CSVEDFQGGIGTQYF. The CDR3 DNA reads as TGCAGCGTTGAAGATTTCCAGGGCGGGATAGGGACCCAGTACTTC.